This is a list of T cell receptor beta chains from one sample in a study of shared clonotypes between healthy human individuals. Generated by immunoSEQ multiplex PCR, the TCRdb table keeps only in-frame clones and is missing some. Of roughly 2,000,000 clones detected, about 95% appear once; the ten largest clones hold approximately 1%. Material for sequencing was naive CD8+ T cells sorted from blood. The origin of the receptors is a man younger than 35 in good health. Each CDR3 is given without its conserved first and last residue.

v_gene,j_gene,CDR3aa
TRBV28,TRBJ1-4,ASSLQGSTNEKLF
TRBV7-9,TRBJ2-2,ASSPGTSGTSANTGELF
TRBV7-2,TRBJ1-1,ASSLGRGYEAF
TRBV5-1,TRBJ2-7,ASSFRDRVPYEQY
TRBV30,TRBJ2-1,AWSGTRSYNEQF
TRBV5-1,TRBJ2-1,ASSFLRQGGVFNEQF
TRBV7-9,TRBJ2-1,ASSLGQNGGNEQF
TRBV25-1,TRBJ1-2,ASSGHRYGYT
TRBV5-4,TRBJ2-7,ASSLTGHLYEQY
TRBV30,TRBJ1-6,AWSVLQGVSYNSPLH
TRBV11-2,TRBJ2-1,ASSSAGTEYNEQF
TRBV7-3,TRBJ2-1,ASSLGGHEQF
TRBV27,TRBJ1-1,ASSLGGGPEAF
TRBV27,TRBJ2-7,ASTGDLHEQY
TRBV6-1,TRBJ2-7,ASSEGVTRYEQY
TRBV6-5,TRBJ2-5,ASRNRGQETQY
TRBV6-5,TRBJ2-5,ASSYGGGPRETQY
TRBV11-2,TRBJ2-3,ASSIEWVGTSGSTDTQY
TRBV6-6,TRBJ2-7,ASSEGVSYEQY
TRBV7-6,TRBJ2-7,ASSGDSGEQY
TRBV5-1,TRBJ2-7,ASSSTESYEQY
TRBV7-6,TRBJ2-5,ASSLGGTGGPETQY
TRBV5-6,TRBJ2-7,ASSSSDVGEQY
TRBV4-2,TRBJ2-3,ASSQVEGFPTDTQY
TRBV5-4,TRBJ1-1,ASSLGKNTEAF
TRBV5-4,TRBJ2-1,ASSLARRESHNEQF
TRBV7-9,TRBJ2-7,ASSGPGLASYEQY
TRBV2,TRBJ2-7,ASSDTGARSYEQY
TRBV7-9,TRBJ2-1,ASSLAAGTGGNEQF
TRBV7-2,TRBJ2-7,ASSPGQSGHEQY
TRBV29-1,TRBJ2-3,SVDPLPGHGPTDTQY
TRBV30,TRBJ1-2,AWSLFQENNYGYT
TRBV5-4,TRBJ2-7,ASSPIRGPHEQY
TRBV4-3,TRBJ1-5,ASSQDHMAEYSNQPQH
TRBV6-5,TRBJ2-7,ASSYSSGNYEQY
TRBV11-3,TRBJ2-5,ASSRGPGLQETQY
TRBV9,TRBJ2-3,ASSAIQAGGPY
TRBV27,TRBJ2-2,ASSPPDRVFPGELF
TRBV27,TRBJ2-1,ASSLSTGGAWNEQF
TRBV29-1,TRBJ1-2,SGGPIAWGQDGYT
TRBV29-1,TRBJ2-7,SVEGASPSSYEQY
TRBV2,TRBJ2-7,ASSDQGVSYEQY
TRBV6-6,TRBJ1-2,ASSYERENDGYT
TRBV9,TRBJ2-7,ASSRGSRYEQY
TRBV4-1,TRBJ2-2,ASSFRDTGELF
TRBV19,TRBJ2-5,ASSLDAVGETQY
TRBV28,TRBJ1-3,ASSLDSVRGNTIY
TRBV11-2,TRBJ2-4,ASSFDPATIQY
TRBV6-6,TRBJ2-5,ASSYPSVGLPTQY
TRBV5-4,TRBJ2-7,ASRRDGRGPRYEQY
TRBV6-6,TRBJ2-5,ASSLAGGQETQY
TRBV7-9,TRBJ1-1,ASTETTGVPEAF
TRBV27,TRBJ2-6,ASSVTGTSGANVLT
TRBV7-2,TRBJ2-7,ASSLASWAEQY
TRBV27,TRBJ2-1,ASTTSGREHNEQF
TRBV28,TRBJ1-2,ASSLGGNYGYT
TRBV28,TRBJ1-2,ASSPGSYGYT
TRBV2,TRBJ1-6,ASSEDSWTPLH
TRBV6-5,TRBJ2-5,ASSYAVLGVETQY